Sequencing of this TCR beta chain was carried out in a study of identical twins. Per the germline V gene, CDR1 is SGHAT and CDR2 is FQNNGV. V gave up 4 bases and J gave up 4 bases, with 5 bases separating them. This CDR3 has 13 amino acids. TCRdb reprocessed the 5' RACE reads via MiXCR and lists one record per CDR3 protein. Seen here are 250,000 or so distinct CDR3 sequences, around 8% observed once, and the top ten hold approximately 3%. The sample was also reused in another study, on yellow fever vaccine responses in identical twins.

The receptor was derived from a woman under 30 in good health. The V and J genes are TRBV11-2 and TRBJ2-6, with no clear D. Sequenced input: CD8+ T cells sorted from blood. CDR3 nucleotides: TGTGCCAGCAGCTCCGTAGGGGCCAACGTCCTGACTTTC. Protein: CASSSVGANVLTF.